This paragraph reports one T cell receptor (beta chain). The antigen remains unidentified. The PCR had 60 Vbeta and 13 Jbeta primers. Assay used: immunoSEQ multiplex PCR; TCRdb lists only in-frame clones, some missing. Of about 160,000 clones in the sample, 77% were seen once. These data are taken from a study of cytomegalovirus exposure and HLA in healthy donors. The CDR3 runs 16 residues. Study-wide findings and caveats: With DRB1 most and HLA-C fewest, TCR association rates differed between HLA loci in a later analysis.

Sample: PBMCs. This chain joins TRBV21-1 and TRBJ2-4; the table's TRBD2 call for D was not verified on the DNA. TRBV21-1 constitutes a pseudogene. This clonotype was obtained from a woman aged 35 to 49 in good health and CMV-seropositive. As DNA, the CDR3 is TGTGATCTCCATTACATGGCGGGGAGAGCCAAAAACATTCAGTACTTC. Encoded protein: CDLHYMAGRAKNIQYF.